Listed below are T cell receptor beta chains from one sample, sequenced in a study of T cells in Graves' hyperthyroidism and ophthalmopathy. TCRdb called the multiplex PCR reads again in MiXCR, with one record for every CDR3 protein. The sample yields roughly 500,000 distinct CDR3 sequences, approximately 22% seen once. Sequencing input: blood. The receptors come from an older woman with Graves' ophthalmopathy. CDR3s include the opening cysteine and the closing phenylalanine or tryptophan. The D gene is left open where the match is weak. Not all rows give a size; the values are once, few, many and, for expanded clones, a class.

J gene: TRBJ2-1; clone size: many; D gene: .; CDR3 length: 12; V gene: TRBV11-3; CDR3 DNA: TGTGCCAGCAGCCAAAGGGATCATGAGCAGTTCTTC; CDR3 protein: CASSQRDHEQFF
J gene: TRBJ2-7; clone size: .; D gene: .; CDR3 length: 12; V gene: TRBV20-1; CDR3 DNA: TGCAGTGCTACGGGGGGCTACTACGAGCAGTACTTC; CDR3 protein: CSATGGYYEQYF
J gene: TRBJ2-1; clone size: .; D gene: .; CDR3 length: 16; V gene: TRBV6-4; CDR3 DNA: TGTGCCAGCAGTGCCGCGAGGGCGGGCGTCGGGGGTGAGCAGTTCTTC; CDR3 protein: CASSAARAGVGGEQFF
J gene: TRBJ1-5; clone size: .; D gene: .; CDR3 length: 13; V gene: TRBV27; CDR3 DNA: TGTGCCAGCAGAGGGACGGAGACTCAGCCCCAGCATTTT; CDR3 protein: CASRGTETQPQHF
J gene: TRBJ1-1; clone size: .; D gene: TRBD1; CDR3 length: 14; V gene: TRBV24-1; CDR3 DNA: TGTGCCACCAGGACTCCGGGACAGGCCCTTTTGGCTTTCTTT; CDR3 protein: CATRTPGQALLAFF
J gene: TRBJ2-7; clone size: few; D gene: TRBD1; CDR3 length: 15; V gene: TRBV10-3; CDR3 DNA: TGTGCCATCAGTGAATTTATGGGACAGGCCTACGAGCAGTACTTC; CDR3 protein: CAISEFMGQAYEQYF
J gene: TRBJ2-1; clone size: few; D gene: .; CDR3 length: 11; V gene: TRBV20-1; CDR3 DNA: TGCAGTGCTAGAGGAGGCAATGAGCAGTTCTTC; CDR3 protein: CSARGGNEQFF
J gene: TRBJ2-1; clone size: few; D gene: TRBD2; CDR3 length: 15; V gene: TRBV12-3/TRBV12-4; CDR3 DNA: TGTGCCAGCAGTTTACGACTAGCGGGAGTTCTTGAGCAGTTCTTC; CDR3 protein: CASSLRLAGVLEQFF
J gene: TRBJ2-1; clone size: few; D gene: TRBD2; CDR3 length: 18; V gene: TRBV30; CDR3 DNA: TGTGCCTGGAGTGTACAGAGGACTAGCGGGAAAGAAGGCGGCGAGCAGTTCTTC; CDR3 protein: CAWSVQRTSGKEGGEQFF
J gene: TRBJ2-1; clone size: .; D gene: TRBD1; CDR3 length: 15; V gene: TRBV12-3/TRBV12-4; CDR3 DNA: TGTGCCACCCTCAGGGACAGGGGATTATTCAATGAGCAGTTCTTC; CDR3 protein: CATLRDRGLFNEQFF
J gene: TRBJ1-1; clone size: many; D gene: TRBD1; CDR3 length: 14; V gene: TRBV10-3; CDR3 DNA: TGTGCCATCAGCTCAGGGGGCGGCTTCACTGAAGCTTTCTTT; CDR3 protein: CAISSGGGFTEAFF
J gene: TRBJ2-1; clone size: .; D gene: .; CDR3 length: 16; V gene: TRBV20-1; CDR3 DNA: TGCAGTGCTAGAAGCCCTCCCGGTCACCCCGTTAATGAGCAGTTCTTC; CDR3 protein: CSARSPPGHPVNEQFF
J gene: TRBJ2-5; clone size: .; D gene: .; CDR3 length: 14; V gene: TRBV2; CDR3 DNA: TGTGCCAGCAGTTCCCGCAGAGCTCTAGAGACCCAGTACTTC; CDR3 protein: CASSSRRALETQYF
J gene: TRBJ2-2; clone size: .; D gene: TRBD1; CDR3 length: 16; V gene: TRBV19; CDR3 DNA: TGTGCCAGTACAAAAAACAGGGGCGAGGGCACCGGGGAGCTGTTTTTT; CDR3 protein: CASTKNRGEGTGELFF
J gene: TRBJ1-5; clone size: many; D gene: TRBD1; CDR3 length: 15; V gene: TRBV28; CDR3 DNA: TGTGCCAGCACCCTAGGGACAGGGGGAAATCAGCCCCAGCATTTT; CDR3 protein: CASTLGTGGNQPQHF
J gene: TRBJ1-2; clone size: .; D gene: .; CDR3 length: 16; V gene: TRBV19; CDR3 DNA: TGTGCCAGTAGTATTACGGCGGCCCAAAGTCCTTATGGCTACACCTTC; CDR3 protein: CASSITAAQSPYGYTF
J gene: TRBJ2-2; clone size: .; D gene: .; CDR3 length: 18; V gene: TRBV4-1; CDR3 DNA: TGCGCCAGCAGCCAGGCGGGCTATTCAGGGAGGAACACCGGGGAGCTGTTTTTT; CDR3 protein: CASSQAGYSGRNTGELFF
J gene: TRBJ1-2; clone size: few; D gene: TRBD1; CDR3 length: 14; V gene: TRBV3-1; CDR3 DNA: TGTGCCAGCAGCCGGGGACAGGGGAGCGATGGCTACACCTTC; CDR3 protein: CASSRGQGSDGYTF
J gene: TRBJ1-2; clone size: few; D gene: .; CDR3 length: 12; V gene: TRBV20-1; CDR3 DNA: TGCAGTGCTAGGCGGGGGCGCGAGGGCTACACCTTC; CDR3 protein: CSARRGREGYTF
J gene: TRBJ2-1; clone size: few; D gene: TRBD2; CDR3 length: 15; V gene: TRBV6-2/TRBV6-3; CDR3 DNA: TGTGCCAGCAGTGACGAAAGCGGGAGGGCCGCTGAGCAGTTCTTC; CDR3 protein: CASSDESGRAAEQFF
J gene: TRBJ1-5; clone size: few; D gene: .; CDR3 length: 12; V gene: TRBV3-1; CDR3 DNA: TGTGCCAGCGGCACCCCTATTGGGCCCCAGCATTTT; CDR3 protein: CASGTPIGPQHF
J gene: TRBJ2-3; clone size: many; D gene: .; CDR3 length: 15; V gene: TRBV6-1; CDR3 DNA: TGTGCCAGCACCCTGCTTGGGCGGCACACAGATACGCAGTATTTT; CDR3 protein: CASTLLGRHTDTQYF
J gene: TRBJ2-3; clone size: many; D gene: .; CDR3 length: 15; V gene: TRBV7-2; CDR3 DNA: TGTGCCAGCAGCGCAGAAGCGGGCTTCACAGATACGCAGTATTTT; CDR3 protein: CASSAEAGFTDTQYF
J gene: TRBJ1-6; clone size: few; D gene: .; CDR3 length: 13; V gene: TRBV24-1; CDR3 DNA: TGTGCCACCAGTTTGAGTAATAATTCACCCCTCCACTTT; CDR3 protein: CATSLSNNSPLHF
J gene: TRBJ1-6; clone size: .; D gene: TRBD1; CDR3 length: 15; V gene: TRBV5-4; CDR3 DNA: TGTGCCAGCAGCCTCGGGACAGTCCTGGGTTCACCCCTCCACTTT; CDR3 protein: CASSLGTVLGSPLHF
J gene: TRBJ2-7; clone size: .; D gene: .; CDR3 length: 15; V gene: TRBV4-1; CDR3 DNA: TGCGCCAGCAGCCAAGATCCCGGACAGAACTACGAGCAGTACTTC; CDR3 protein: CASSQDPGQNYEQYF
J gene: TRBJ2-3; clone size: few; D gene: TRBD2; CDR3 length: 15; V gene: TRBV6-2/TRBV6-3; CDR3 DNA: TGTGCCAGCAGGAATGCGGGAGGGTGGACAGATACGCAGTATTTT; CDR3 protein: CASRNAGGWTDTQYF
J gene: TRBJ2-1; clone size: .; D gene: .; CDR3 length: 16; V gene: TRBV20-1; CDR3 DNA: TGCAGTGCTAGCCGCCCGAGGACAGCGGTTTACAATGAGCAGTTCTTC; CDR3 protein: CSASRPRTAVYNEQFF
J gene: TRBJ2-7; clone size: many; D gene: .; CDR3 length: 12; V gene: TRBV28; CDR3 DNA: TGTGCCAGCAGTTTAGGGAGAGGCGAGCAGTACTTC; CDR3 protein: CASSLGRGEQYF
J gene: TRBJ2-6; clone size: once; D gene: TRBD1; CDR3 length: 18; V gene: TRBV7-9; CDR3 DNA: TGTGCCAGCAGCCGACAGACAGGGGGCGCCTCTGGGGCCAACGTCCTGACTTTC; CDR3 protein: CASSRQTGGASGANVLTF
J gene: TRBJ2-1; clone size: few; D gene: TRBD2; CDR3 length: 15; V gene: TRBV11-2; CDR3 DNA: TGTGCCAGCAGCTTAGGGGTTAGCGGGAGCCATGAGCAGTTCTTC; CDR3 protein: CASSLGVSGSHEQFF
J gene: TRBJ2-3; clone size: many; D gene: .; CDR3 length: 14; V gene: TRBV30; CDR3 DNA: TGTGCCTGGAGTGTACGGACGCTTGGTGATACGCAGTATTTT; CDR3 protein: CAWSVRTLGDTQYF
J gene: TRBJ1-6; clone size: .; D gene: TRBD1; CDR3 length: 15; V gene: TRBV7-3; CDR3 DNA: TGTGCCAGCAGCTCTACAGGGGTGGAGAATTCACCCCTCCACTTT; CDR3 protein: CASSSTGVENSPLHF
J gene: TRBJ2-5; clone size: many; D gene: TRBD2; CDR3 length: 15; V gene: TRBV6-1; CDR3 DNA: TGTGCCAGCAGACGACTAGCGGGAGGACAAGAGACCCAGTACTTC; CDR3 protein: CASRRLAGGQETQYF
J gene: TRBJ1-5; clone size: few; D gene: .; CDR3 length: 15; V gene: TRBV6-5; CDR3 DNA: TGTGCCAGCAGTTACCAGACCCGGGGCAATCAGCCCCAGCATTTT; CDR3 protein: CASSYQTRGNQPQHF
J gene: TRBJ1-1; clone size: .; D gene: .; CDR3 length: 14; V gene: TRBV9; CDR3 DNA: TGTGCCAGCAGCGTAGGGTCAGGGAACACTGAAGCTTTCTTT; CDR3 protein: CASSVGSGNTEAFF
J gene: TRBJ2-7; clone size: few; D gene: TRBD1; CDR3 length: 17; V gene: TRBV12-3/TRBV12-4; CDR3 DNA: TGTGCCAGCAGTTTAGCACTGGGACAGGGGATTCCCTACGAGCAGTACTTC; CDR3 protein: CASSLALGQGIPYEQYF